A single sample is the source of the 20 T cell receptor beta chains below, sequenced in a study of cytotoxic CD8 clonotypes in ibrutinib-treated CLL. Assay used: immunoSEQ multiplex PCR; TCRdb lists only in-frame clones, some missing. The sample lists 43,000 or so clones; 60% to 80% were seen once. This material consisted of PBMCs, taken after 24 months of ibrutinib treatment. These receptors originate from a human donor with chronic lymphocytic leukemia.

The chain employs TRBV12-5 and TRBJ1-2, with D perhaps matching TRBD1 (5 bases). V lost 0 bases and J lost 0, with 17 bases in between. Germline lookup yields CDR1 LGHNT and CDR2 FRNRAP. The CDR3 totals 18 residues. The CDR3 is CASGLVHQLGPSNYGYTF. The CDR3 DNA sequence: TGTGCTAGTGGTTTGGTACACCAGCTGGGGCCTTCTAACTATGGCTACACCTTC.

The chain couples TRBV4-2 to TRBJ1-3; TRBD1 matches at 10 bases. Germline CDR1 is LGHNA and CDR2 is YNFKEQ. The V gene end was trimmed by 3 bases and the J gene end by 6 bases; junction bases not matched to a gene: 5. The CDR3 has 15 amino acids. The CDR3 loop reads CASSHTGTGENTIYF. Written as DNA, the CDR3 is TGTGCCAGCAGCCATACCGGGACAGGGGAAAACACCATATATTTT.

V and J are TRBV29-1 and TRBJ1-2, with D possibly matching TRBD1 (5 bases). Looked up from germline, CDR1 is SQVTM and CDR2 is ANQGSEA. The V end was cut by 3 bases, the J end by 7 bases, with 15 bases between. The CDR3 spans 13 residues. The CDR3 here is CSVDPGLLGGYTF. The CDR3 DNA reads as TGCAGCGTTGATCCGGGGCTGTTGGGTGGCTACACCTTC.

The rearrangement joins TRBV2 to TRBJ1-1; TRBD1 is a possible D gene (5 bases). Looked up from germline, CDR1 is SNHLY and CDR2 is FYNNEI. The ends were cut back, 0 bases at V and 0 bases at J, with 8 bases in the middle. This CDR3 spans 15 amino acids. In nucleotides, the CDR3 is TGTGCCAGCAGTGAAGCCGGGGACTTGAACACTGAAGCTTTCTTT. It encodes CASSEAGDLNTEAFF.

V usage is TRBV14 and J usage is TRBJ2-1; the D is unclear. The germline V and J ends were trimmed by 2 bases and 8 bases, with 4 bases remaining between them. Germline assignment: CDR1 SGHDN and CDR2 FVKESK. This CDR3 is 11 amino acids long. CDR3 in DNA: TGTGCCAGCAGCCAAATATATGAGCAGTTCTTC. It yields the protein CASSQIYEQFF.

The chain is built from TRBV19 and TRBJ1-2; D might be TRBD1 (5 bases). The CDR3 contains 13 residues. Germline CDR1 reads LNHDA; CDR2 reads SQIVND (reference sequence). Trimming stripped 4 bases from V and 4 bases from J, with 10 bases between. CDR3 coding DNA: TGTGCCAGTAGTACAGACAGTGGCTATGGCTACACCTTC. This encodes CASSTDSGYGYTF. Full variable domain (remainder filled in from reference TRBV19 and TRBJ1-2): DGGITQSPKYLFRKEGQNVTLSCEQNLNHDAMYWYRQDPGQGLRLIYYSQIVNDFQKGDIAEGYSVSREKKESFPLTVTSAQKNPTAFYLCASSTDSGYGYTFGSGTRLTVV.

The chain combines TRBV5-1 with TRBJ1-1; 8 bases fit TRBD1. Germline CDR1 reads SGHRS; CDR2 reads YFSETQ. This CDR3 has 14 residues. Unmatched junction bases numbered 4, after V lost 2 bases and J lost 4 bases. As DNA, the CDR3 is TGCGCCAGCAGCTTCAGGGGGCTTGGCACTGAAGCTTTCTTT. Protein: CASSFRGLGTEAFF.

V and J are TRBV5-1 and TRBJ2-2; D possibly corresponds to TRBD2 (6 bases). There are 15 residues in the CDR3. Between the trimmed V and J ends, which lost 2 bases and 6 bases, there was a span of 14 bases. CDR1 and CDR2 from the germline V gene are SGHRS and YFSETQ. The CDR3 is CASSFGGAGAGELFF. DNA of the CDR3: TGCGCCAGCAGCTTCGGAGGGGCCGGCGCCGGGGAGCTGTTTTTT.

This clone was seen many times. The chain uses TRBV7-6 and TRBJ2-7; 9 bases align to TRBD1. Germline CDR1 reads SGHVS; CDR2 reads FNYEAQ. The CDR3 is 17 amino acids. Trimming at V came to 2 bases and at J to 1 base, leaving 9 bases not matched to a gene. The CDR3, as DNA: TGTGCCAGCAGCTTAACAGGGGGCCTAACCAAATCCTACGAGCAGTACTTC. Its protein is CASSLTGGLTKSYEQYF. The variable domain in full, completed from reference TRBV7-6 and TRBJ2-7, reads GAGVSQSPRYKVTKRGQDVALRCDPISGHVSLYWYRQALGQGPEFLTYFNYEAQQDKSGLPNDRFSAERPEGSISTLTIQRTEQRDSAMYRCASSLTGGLTKSYEQYFGPGTRLTVT.

By share, this clone counts as medium-sized (0.01 to 0.1%). V usage is TRBV19 and J usage is TRBJ2-5; D call uncertain. The germline V gene encodes CDR1 LNHDA and CDR2 SQIVND (reference sequence). The CDR3 loop spans 13 amino acids. The ends were cut back, 3 bases at V and 3 bases at J, with 8 bases in the middle. The CDR3 region is CASSIHPEETQYF. CDR3 bases: TGTGCCAGTAGTATTCATCCAGAAGAGACCCAGTACTTC.

This sequence joins TRBV5-1 and TRBJ2-7; 7 bases match TRBD2. The CDR3 contains 14 residues. The germline V gene has CDR1 SGHRS and CDR2 YFSETQ. Unmatched junction bases numbered 1, after V lost 0 bases and J lost 1 base. In DNA, the CDR3 is TGCGCCAGCAGCTTGGGACTAGCTTCCTACGAGCAGTACTTC. It encodes CASSLGLASYEQYF.

This sequence joins TRBV12-5 and TRBJ1-5; 9 positions match TRBD1. Trimming took 1 base from V and 2 from J; bases not matched to a gene: 6. Germline values: CDR1 LGHNT, CDR2 FRNRAP. The CDR3 runs to 17 residues. DNA for the CDR3: TGTGCTAGTGGTTTGGCTACAGGGGGCGTCGGCAATCAGCCCCAGCATTTT. Amino acids: CASGLATGGVGNQPQHF.

This clone was seen only a few times. This sequence joins TRBV28 and TRBJ2-7; D remains unclear. Germline CDR1 is MDHEN and CDR2 is SYDVKM. Trimming took off 4 bases at V and 2 bases at J, with 9 bases between the two ends. The CDR3 covers 13 residues. The CDR3 loop reads CASSSQLPYEQYF. The CDR3 DNA follows: TGTGCCAGCAGTTCCCAGCTCCCCTACGAGCAGTACTTC.

V is TRBV5-1 and J is TRBJ1-2, with D uncertain. V lost 10 bases and J lost 4, with 14 bases in between. Looked up from germline, CDR1 is SGHRS and CDR2 is YFSETQ. The CDR3 extends over 12 amino acids. CDR3 sequence (DNA): TGCGCCGCCGACCGAGTGGGCTATGGCTACACCTTC. Translating it yields CAADRVGYGYTF. The complete variable domain, with remaining parts taken from reference TRBV5-1 and TRBJ1-2, reads KAGVTQTPRYLIKTRGQQVTLSCSPISGHRSVSWYQQTPGQGLQFLFEYFSETQRNKGNFPGRFSGRQFSNSRSEMNVSTLELGDSALYLCAADRVGYGYTFGSGTRLTVV.

The chain employs TRBV6-1 and TRBJ2-3, with 7 positions matching TRBD1. This CDR3 has 15 amino acids. Germline-derived CDR1 and CDR2 are MNHNS and SASEGT. V dropped 4 bases and J dropped 6; count of bases not matched to a gene: 10. CDR3 residues: CASSATGNPRDTQYF. CDR3 nucleotides: TGTGCCAGCAGTGCGACAGGGAACCCACGGGATACGCAGTATTTT.

This clone showed up just once. The chain carries TRBV30 and TRBJ1-2, with no clear D. The CDR3 length is 13 residues. Between the trimmed V and J ends, which lost 1 base and 4 bases, there was a span of 10 bases. Germline V gene sequence: CDR1 GTSNPN, CDR2 SVGIG (reference sequence). CDR3 amino acids: CAWSALVGYGYTF. CDR3 coding DNA: TGTGCCTGGAGTGCCCTCGTAGGCTATGGCTACACCTTC.

The chain joins TRBV5-1 to TRBJ2-7, with D perhaps matching TRBD1 (6 bases). Germline CDR1 and CDR2: SGHRS and YFSETQ. The CDR3 length is 14 residues. Trimming stripped 0 bases from V and 4 bases from J, with 11 bases between. The DNA for the CDR3 is TGCGCCAGCAGCTTGGAGCCACAGGGTTACGAGCAGTACTTC. It translates to CASSLEPQGYEQYF. The complete variable domain, with remaining parts taken from reference TRBV5-1 and TRBJ2-7, reads KAGVTQTPRYLIKTRGQQVTLSCSPISGHRSVSWYQQTPGQGLQFLFEYFSETQRNKGNFPGRFSGRQFSNSRSEMNVSTLELGDSALYLCASSLEPQGYEQYFGPGTRLTVT.

V and J are TRBV5-1 and TRBJ2-3; possible D gene TRBD1, 6 bases. Looked up from germline, CDR1 is SGHRS and CDR2 is YFSETQ. The length of the CDR3 is 15 residues. Trimming shortened V by 2 bases and J by 3 bases, and 13 bases separated the two germline ends. CDR3 DNA sequence: TGCGCCAGCAGCTTTCGTGGGGGCGGGACAGATACGCAGTATTTT. It translates to CASSFRGGGTDTQYF.

This chain connects TRBV4-1 to TRBJ2-1; the match to TRBD2 covers 9 bases. The CDR3 runs to 17 residues. V dropped 0 bases and J dropped 0; count of bases not matched to a gene: 3. Germline loops: CDR1 MGHRA, CDR2 YSYEKL. CDR3 loop: CASSQDPGLASYNEQFF. The CDR3 nucleotides read TGCGCCAGCAGCCAAGACCCGGGACTAGCCTCCTACAATGAGCAGTTCTTC.

V gene TRBV30 combines with J gene TRBJ2-1; the D is unclear. CDR1 and CDR2 from the germline V gene are GTSNPN and SVGIG (reference sequence). The length of the CDR3 is 12 residues. The germline V and J ends were trimmed by 4 bases and 3 bases, with 7 bases remaining between them. The CDR3 here is CAWTPGYNEQFF. DNA for the CDR3: TGTGCCTGGACTCCAGGCTACAATGAGCAGTTCTTC.